This TCR beta chain originates from a study of cytomegalovirus exposure and HLA in healthy donors (dated by TCRdb to about 2017). For the study in its entirety: An earlier analysis of some 550 of the donors reported 250 to 350 Gb of sequence data and more than 90 million unique TCR beta sequences from 190 million or so T cells. Approximately 300 gigabases of sequencing data and around 85 million unique TCR sequences made up an early release that covered fewer than 650 HLA-typed donors. To decide whether each TCR beta V gene segment behaved as functional or pseudogenic, an earlier analysis of approximately 590 of the donors relied on high-throughput TCR beta sequencing. Among the roughly 400 genotyped donors, about 85% belonged to the genetic ancestry cluster associated with self-reported Caucasian donors. Because of strong linkage in the cohort, roughly five DR-DQ haplotypes were treated as single units for association and clustering. HLA typing covered class I and class II loci at four-digit resolution. To predict cytomegalovirus infection status, the study brought together high-throughput TCR immunosequencing, statistical association of individual TCRs with disease status, and machine learning. In a later genetic analysis, genome-wide SNP genotypes for about three fifths of the 666 donors were used, and that subset was treated as a discovery cohort. The study was designed to test whether signatures of past pathogen exposure could be identified by cataloging public T cell receptors. Donor age, sex, ethnicity and CMV serostatus were compiled alongside the repertoire data. Rather than drawing on any new phenotypic data, the later analysis identified candidate immune exposures from TCR beta sequences and the way those sequences occurred across donors. The T cell repertoires of some 670 subjects were profiled by immunosequencing and related to cytomegalovirus serostatus. Besides the first cohort of approximately 710 subjects, a separate validation cohort made up of around 120 different subjects was used. Typing coverage differed by locus: A, B, C, DRB1 and DQB1 were typed in about 629-630 donors, DQA1 in about 510, DPA1 in nearly 610, and DPB1 in 450 to 490. To study patterns of TCR occurrence, a later analysis re-analyzed previously published TCR beta repertoires from hundreds of donors and added high-resolution HLA genotyping. Every discovery cohort repertoire had been produced on one sequencing platform. Among 300 to 450 genotyped donors of the cohort, an average of approximately 240,000 unique TCR beta nucleotide sequences were sequenced per donor, roughly 18% of them non-productive. Beyond this particular receptor, the publication reports: Linkage disequilibrium might explain the correlated functional status among segregating V segments, but an unknown experimental factor could not be excluded. Because counts were too low, roughly 17 rarely observed V segments, including chromosome 9 orphons, were left out of the earlier analysis of 587 of the donors. In both the original and validation cohorts, the classifier was reported to diagnose cytomegalovirus status with high specificity and sensitivity. A total of 150 to 200 TCR beta chains were listed by the study as associated with cytomegalovirus. CMV serostatus was the only immune exposure information available for the cohort. In a later analysis, most CMV-associated TCR beta chains were found to appear HLA-restricted, with HLA associations seemingly driven largely by CMV exposure. Specific HLA alleles were associated with more than 15,000 TCR beta sequences at a false discovery rate of 0.05 in a later analysis. While some public TCRs were present in many individuals, most TCR sequences turned up only very rarely across donors. In an earlier analysis of about 600 of the donors, most TCR beta V segments appeared in productive rearrangements about 87% or about 30% of the time, broadly matching IMGT annotations. A later analysis found that TCR association rates varied across HLA loci, with DRB1 alleles showing the most associated TCRs and HLA-C alleles the fewest. The 87-base-pair reads could not distinguish some IMGT-functional V segments, including TRBV6-2 and TRBV6-3, so those segments were excluded. A later genetic analysis reported fewer N-insertions in productive TCRs among donors in an Asian-associated ancestry cluster than the roughly 700-donor mean. This cohort had only TCR beta chains sequenced, and the lack of alpha or paired-chain data limited which features could be detected. Because some donors lacked HLA typing at each locus, the association tests relied only on the typed subset. Three of the identified cytomegalovirus-associated TCR beta chains were confirmed in vitro to be specific for cytomegalovirus antigens. A further reported finding was that TCR beta sequences accurately predicted the HLA-A and HLA-B alleles for most subjects in the first cohort. Roughly uniform sequencing depth across donors was assumed in presence/absence analyses, although this assumption may not hold. A cluster of highly shared sequence variants was judged likely to be a technical artifact of the sequencing pipeline. A later genetic analysis associated a missense DCLRE1C variant with V-gene and J-gene trimming of TCR beta chains, and an independent cohort replicated the association. According to a later analysis, parvovirus B19, influenza, CMV and Epstein-Barr virus appeared linked to several top co-occurrence clusters. Strong co-occurrence of HLA alleles, especially DR and DQ, made assigning TCR associations to individual alleles difficult. The authors suggested that the approach could potentially be extended to other disease states and immunological phenotypes. In a later analysis, HLA-associated TCR beta chains were found to be more clonally expanded and to have lower generation probabilities than equally common non-associated chains.

Trimming removed 1 base from V and 10 bases from J; the gene matches leave 14 bases unexplained. Spanning cysteine to phenylalanine, the CDR3 consists of 17 amino acids. The DNA shown is the 51-base CDR3, in frame from base 1. CDR1 and CDR2 were assigned from the germline V gene as KGHSH and LQKENI. The cohort was made up of 500 to 800 healthy bone marrow donors. At the time of sampling, all cohort members were nominally healthy, though unrecorded immune exposures were likely present. The donor was CMV seronegative and belonged to the group of under 400 seronegative cohort members. A peripheral blood sample was provided by each donor, and peripheral blood mononuclear cells were used for TCR beta sequencing. Genomic DNA was extracted from the blood cell samples with the Qiagen DNeasy Blood Extraction Kit. About this clone itself: Which antigen it targets is not known. Qualities for individual bases were not recorded, and no much larger clone is one base off.

The receptor library was made with the immunoSEQ multiplex PCR assay. A mixture of 60 forward primers for TCR Vbeta segments and 13 reverse primers for TCR Jbeta segments was used in the multiplex PCR. A multiplex PCR assay on genomic DNA amplified the CDR3 region of rearranged TCR beta genes. The Illumina HiSeq System was used to sequence the amplified TCR beta libraries as 87-base-pair reads. The paper's data handling went like this. A later analysis tallied around 82 million unique TCR beta chains across the 660 or so repertoires, and some 10 million of those chains were shared by two or more donors. Raw reads were error-corrected and collapsed into unique sequences with a nearest-neighbor algorithm that merged closely related sequences to remove PCR and sequencing errors. Alignment of CDR3 sequences to IMGT reference sequences was used to assign V, D and J gene segments. For a sequence to be retained, at least a six-nucleotide match to both a V gene segment and a J gene segment was required. A rearrangement was called productive if the CDR3 had no stop codons and remained in frame with V and J, and every other rearrangement was called non-productive. CDR3 was defined by IMGT convention, running from the second conserved V-encoded cysteine to the conserved J-encoded phenylalanine. The earlier analysis of about 530 of the donors excluded any sequence lacking an unambiguous match to a single V gene segment. In an earlier analysis of approximately 590 of the donors, a V segment was called functional when productive rearrangements were above 56.7%, and segregating when the standard deviation between donors exceeded 5%. To diagnose cytomegalovirus status from the catalog of TCR beta chain sequences, a statistical classification framework was built. A later analysis assigned V and J genes by comparing TCR nucleotide sequences with IMGT/GENE-DB human TR gene sequences. A later analysis assigned CDR3 sequences and most-parsimonious VDJ recombination scenarios with the TCRdist pipeline. In a later analysis, every TCR beta chain was defined by the combination of its CDR3 amino acid sequence and its V-gene family, and reads without a unique V-gene family were dropped. A later analysis removed nearly 600 highly shared, low-generation-probability nucleotide sequences to deal with suspected cross-contamination and a sequencing artifact. In a later analysis, a clonal expansion index was calculated for each public chain from normalized within-repertoire ranks of inferred template counts. A later analysis computed generation probabilities with a VDJ recombination model fitted to out-of-frame rearrangements, and checked the results against IGoR. A later analysis scored TCR-TCR, TCR-HLA and TCR-CMV co-occurrence with hypergeometric tests, applying a repertoire-size bias correction to TCR pairs. False discovery rates were estimated in a later analysis by permuting HLA or CMV assignments 20 times. A later analysis grouped co-occurring TCRs with DBSCAN, adding TCRdist sequence similarity when clustering within HLA-allele-positive subsets. Co-occurrence clustering excluded repertoires with fewer than 30,000 or more than 120,000 public chains, plus five with anomalous nucleotide sharing. The source is immuneACCESS, and TCRdb retained only in-frame sequences with V and J called. Part of the clones is not carried over; for the studies checked, unresolved V genes explain less than half of this, and the remainder is unexplained. V and J calls and clone size are those listed in that table; D and trimming were worked out from the DNA. Across this sample there are roughly 100,000 clones, with around 79% seen only once. Clones ranked in the top ten supply roughly 3.7% of the sample.

In this chain, TRBV18 is recombined with TRBJ2-1; TRBD2 fits 9 bases in the junction. This clonotype was sampled from a man in his 60s in good health and CMV-seronegative. Sequenced input: PBMCs. The nucleotides read TGTGCCAGCTCACCACGGCTCGCGGGGGGGATATACTTGGAGCAGTTCTTC. Its amino acids are CASSPRLAGGIYLEQFF. This CDR3, with the reference TRBV18 and TRBJ2-1 proteins standing in past its ends, gives the full variable domain NAGVMQNPRHLVRRRGQEARLRCSPMKGHSHVYWYRQLPEEGLKFMVYLQKENIIDESGMPKERFSAEFPKEGPSILRIQQVVRGDSAAYFCASSPRLAGGIYLEQFFGPGTRLTVL.